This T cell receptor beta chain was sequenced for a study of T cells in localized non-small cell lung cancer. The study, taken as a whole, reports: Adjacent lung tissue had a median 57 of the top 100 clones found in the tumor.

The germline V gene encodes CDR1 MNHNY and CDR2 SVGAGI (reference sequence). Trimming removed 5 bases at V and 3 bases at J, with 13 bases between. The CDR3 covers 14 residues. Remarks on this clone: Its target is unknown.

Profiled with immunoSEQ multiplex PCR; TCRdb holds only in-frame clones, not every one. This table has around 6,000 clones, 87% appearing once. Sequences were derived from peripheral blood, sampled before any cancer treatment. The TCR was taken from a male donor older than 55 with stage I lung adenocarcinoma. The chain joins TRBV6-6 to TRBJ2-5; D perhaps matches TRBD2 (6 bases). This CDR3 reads CASSMGGPKETQYF. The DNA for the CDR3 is TGTGCCAGCAGTATGGGGGGACCCAAAGAGACCCAGTACTTC.